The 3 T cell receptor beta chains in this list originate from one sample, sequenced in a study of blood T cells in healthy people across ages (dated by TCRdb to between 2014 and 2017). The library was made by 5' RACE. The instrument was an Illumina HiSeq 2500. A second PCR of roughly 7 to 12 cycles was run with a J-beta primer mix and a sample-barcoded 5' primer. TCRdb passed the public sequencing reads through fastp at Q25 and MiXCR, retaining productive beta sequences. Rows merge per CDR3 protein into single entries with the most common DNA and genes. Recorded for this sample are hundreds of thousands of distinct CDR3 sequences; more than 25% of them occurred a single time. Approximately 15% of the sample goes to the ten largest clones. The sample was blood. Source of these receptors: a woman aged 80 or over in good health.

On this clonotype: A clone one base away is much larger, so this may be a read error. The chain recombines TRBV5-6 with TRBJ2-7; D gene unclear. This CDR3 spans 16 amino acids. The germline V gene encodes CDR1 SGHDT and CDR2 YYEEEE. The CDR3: CVSSLGYWGSSYEQYF. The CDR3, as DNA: TGTGTCAGCAGCTTGGGGTATTGGGGAAGCTCCTACGAGCAGTACTTC. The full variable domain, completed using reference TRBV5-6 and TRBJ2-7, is DAGVTQSPTHLIKTRGQQVTLRCSPKSGHDTVSWYQQALGQGPQFIFQYYEEEERQRGNFPDRFSGHQFPNYSSELNVNALLLGDSALYLCVSSLGYWGSSYEQYFGPGTRLTVT.

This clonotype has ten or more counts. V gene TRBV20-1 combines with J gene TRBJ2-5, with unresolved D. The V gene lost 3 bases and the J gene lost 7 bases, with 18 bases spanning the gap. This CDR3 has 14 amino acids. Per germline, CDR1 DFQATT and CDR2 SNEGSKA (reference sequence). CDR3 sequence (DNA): TGCAGTGCTAGCTCCACGCGACCCCCAGGGACCCAGTACTTC. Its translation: CSASSTRPPGTQYF.

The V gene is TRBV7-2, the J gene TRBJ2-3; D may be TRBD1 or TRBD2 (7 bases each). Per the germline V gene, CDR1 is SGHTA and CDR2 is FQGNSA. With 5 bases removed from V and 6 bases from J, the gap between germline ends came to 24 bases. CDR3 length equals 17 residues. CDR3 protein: CASSPPQGRGRRDTQYF. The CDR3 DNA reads TGTGCCAGCAGCCCCCCACAGGGGAGGGGGCGCCGGGATACGCAGTATTTT.